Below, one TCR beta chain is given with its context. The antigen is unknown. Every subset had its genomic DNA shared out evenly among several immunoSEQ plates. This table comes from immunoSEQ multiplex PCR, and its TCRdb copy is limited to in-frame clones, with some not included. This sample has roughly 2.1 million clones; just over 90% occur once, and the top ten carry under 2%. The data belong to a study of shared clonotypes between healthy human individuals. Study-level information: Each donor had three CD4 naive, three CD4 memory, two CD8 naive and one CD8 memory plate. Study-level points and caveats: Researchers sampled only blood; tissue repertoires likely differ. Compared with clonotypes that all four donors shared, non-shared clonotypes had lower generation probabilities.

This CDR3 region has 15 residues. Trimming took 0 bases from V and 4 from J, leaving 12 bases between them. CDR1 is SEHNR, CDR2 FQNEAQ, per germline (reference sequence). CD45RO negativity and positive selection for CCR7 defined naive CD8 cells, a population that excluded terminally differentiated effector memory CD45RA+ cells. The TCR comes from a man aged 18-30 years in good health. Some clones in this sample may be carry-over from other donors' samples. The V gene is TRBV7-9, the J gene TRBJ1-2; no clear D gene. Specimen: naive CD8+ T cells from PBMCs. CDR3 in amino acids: CASSLAETEPYGYTF. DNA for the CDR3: TGTGCCAGCAGCTTAGCTGAGACGGAACCCTATGGCTACACCTTC.